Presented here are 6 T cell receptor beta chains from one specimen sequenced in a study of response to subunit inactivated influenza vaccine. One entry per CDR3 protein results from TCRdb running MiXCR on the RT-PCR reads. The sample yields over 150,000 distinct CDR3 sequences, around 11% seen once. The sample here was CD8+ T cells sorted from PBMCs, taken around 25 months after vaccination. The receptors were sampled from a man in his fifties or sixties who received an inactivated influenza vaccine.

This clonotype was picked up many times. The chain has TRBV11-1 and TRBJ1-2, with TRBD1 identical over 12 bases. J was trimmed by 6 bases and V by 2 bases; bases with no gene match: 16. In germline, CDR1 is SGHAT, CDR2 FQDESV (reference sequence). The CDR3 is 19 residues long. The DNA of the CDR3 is TGTGCCAGCAGCTTACCGGGGGACGGGACAGGGGGCTTTCTGCATGGCTACACCTTC. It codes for CASSLPGDGTGGFLHGYTF.

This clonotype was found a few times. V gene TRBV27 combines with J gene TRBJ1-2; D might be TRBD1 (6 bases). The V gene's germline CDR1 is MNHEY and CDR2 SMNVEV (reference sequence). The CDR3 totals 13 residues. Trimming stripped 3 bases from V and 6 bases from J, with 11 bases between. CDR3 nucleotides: TGTGCCAGCAGTTTTGGGGGGCTCGATGGCTACACCTTC. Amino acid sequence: CASSFGGLDGYTF.

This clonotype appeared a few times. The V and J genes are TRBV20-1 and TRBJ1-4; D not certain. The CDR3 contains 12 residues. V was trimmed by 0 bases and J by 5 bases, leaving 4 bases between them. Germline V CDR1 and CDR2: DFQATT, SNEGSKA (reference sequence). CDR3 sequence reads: CSARDGNEKLFF. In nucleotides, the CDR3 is TGCAGTGCTAGAGATGGGAATGAAAAACTGTTTTTT.

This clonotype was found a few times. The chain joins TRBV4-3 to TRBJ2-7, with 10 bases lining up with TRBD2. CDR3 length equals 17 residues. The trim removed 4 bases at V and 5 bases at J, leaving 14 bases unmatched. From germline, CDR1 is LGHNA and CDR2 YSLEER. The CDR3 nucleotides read TGCGCCAGCAGCCCCAAAGGAAGTAGCGGGAGGCGGGACGAGCAGTACTTC. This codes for CASSPKGSSGRRDEQYF.

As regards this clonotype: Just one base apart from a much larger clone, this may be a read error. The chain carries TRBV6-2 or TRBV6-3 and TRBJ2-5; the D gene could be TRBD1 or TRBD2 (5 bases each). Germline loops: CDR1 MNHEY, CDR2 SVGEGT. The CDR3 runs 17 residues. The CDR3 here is CACSYPLVAGTVETQYF. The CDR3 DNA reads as TGTGCCTGCAGTTACCCCCTAGTGGCAGGGACGGTGGAGACCCAGTACTTC.

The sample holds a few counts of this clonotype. The CDR3 loop reads CSTAPSQRETQYF. CDR3 DNA sequence: TGTTCCACGGCCCCTTCTCAGAGGGAGACCCAGTACTTC. V gene TRBV6-6 combines with J gene TRBJ2-5; D gene ambiguous. Germline-derived CDR1 and CDR2 are MNHNY and SVGAGI (reference sequence). The CDR3 loop spans 13 amino acids.